Below are 23 T cell receptor beta chains sequenced from a single sample in a study of cytomegalovirus exposure and HLA in healthy donors. Primers included in the PCR were 60 Vbeta and 13 Jbeta primers. The method was immunoSEQ multiplex PCR; TCRdb's version includes in-frame clones alone and lacks a portion of them. The sample yields fewer than 150,000 clones, about 16% seen once. Sequencing was done on a sample of PBMCs. The source of these receptors is a woman under 30 in good health and CMV-seronegative.

Only a few counts were recorded for this clone. The rearrangement joins TRBV4-1 to TRBJ2-2, with 11 bases matching TRBD2. The V gene's germline CDR1 is MGHRA and CDR2 YSYEKL. The V gene end was trimmed by 0 bases and the J gene end by 7 bases; junction bases not matched to a gene: 10. The CDR3 runs to 18 residues. The DNA of the CDR3 is TGCGCCAGCAGCCAAGATTGGGTAGCGGGGGGGCCAGTCGGGGAGCTGTTTTTT. Amino acid sequence: CASSQDWVAGGPVGELFF.

This rearrangement joins TRBV2 to TRBJ1-2, with D perhaps TRBD1 (5 bases). Germline V gene sequence: CDR1 SNHLY, CDR2 FYNNEI. Between the trimmed V and J ends, which lost 7 bases and 7 bases, there was a span of 16 bases. CDR3 length equals 13 residues. The CDR3 nucleotides are TGTGCCAGCAACCTCCGGGGGGTCTTTGGCTACACCTTC. Its protein product is CASNLRGVFGYTF.

In its sample, this clone was seen a few times. The J gene is TRBJ2-1, the V gene TRBV5-1, with TRBD2 as a possible D gene (5 bases). Germline V lookup: CDR1 SGHRS, CDR2 YFSETQ. The CDR3 spans 14 residues. V was cut by 0 bases and J by 5 bases, with 9 bases left in between. In nucleotides, the CDR3 is TGCGCCAGCAGCTTGGTTGGGCGGGACAATGAGCAGTTCTTC. The encoded protein is CASSLVGRDNEQFF.

This chain joins TRBV29-1 and TRBJ1-2, with D perhaps matching TRBD1 (6 bases). CDR3 length: 12 residues. The V end lost 3 bases, the J end lost 7 bases, and 12 bases lay between the germline ends. Germline V gene sequence: CDR1 SQVTM, CDR2 ANQGSEA. CDR3 nucleotides: TGCAGCGTTGACCCCACAGGGTCTGGCTACACCTTC. This codes for CSVDPTGSGYTF.

The chain recombines TRBV28 with TRBJ1-5; D possibly corresponds to TRBD1 (5 bases). V lost 1 base, J lost 0 bases, and 7 bases lay in between. The germline gives CDR1 MDHEN, CDR2 SYDVKM. This CDR3 region has 15 residues. CDR3 protein: CASSLYRNSNQPQHF. CDR3 DNA: TGTGCCAGCAGTTTATACAGGAATAGCAATCAGCCCCAGCATTTT.

This clone has a handful of counts. The chain has TRBV2 and TRBJ1-1; D call uncertain. Germline V gives CDR1 SNHLY, CDR2 FYNNEI. The CDR3 sequence is 11 residues long. Trimming took off 9 bases at V and 6 bases at J, with 11 bases between the two ends. The CDR3 sequence is CARSTRAEAFF. The DNA of the CDR3 is TGTGCCAGATCCACGAGAGCTGAAGCTTTCTTT.

The V call is TRBV6-1, the J call TRBJ2-2; 8 nucleotides agree with TRBD2. V lost 10 bases to trimming and J lost 5 bases; unmatched junction nucleotides: 6. In germline, CDR1 is MNHNS, CDR2 SASEGT. The CDR3 runs to 13 residues. CDR3 DNA sequence: TGTGCCATCGGGAGGGGGGGGACCGGGGAGCTGTTTTTT. This sequence encodes CAIGRGGTGELFF.

V usage is TRBV5-1 and J usage is TRBJ2-7, with 8 bases fitting TRBD1. The CDR3 has 17 amino acids. The germline gives CDR1 SGHRS, CDR2 YFSETQ. With 4 bases clipped from V and 9 bases from J, the junction kept 21 bases outside the gene matches. The CDR3 is CASSAAREDRVLLGQYF. DNA of the CDR3: TGCGCCAGCAGCGCGGCGAGAGAGGACAGGGTCCTACTTGGGCAGTACTTC.

V is TRBV7-3 and J is TRBJ1-1, with D maybe TRBD1 (5 bases). This CDR3 contains 13 residues. Germline V lookup: CDR1 SGHTA, CDR2 FQGTGA. Trimming shortened V by 5 bases and J by 0 bases, and 7 bases separated the two germline ends. CDR3 amino acids: CASSIGVNTEAFF. CDR3 DNA sequence: TGTGCCAGCAGCATAGGGGTGAACACTGAAGCTTTCTTT.

The rearrangement uses TRBV5-1 and TRBJ2-1, with D maybe TRBD1 (5 bases). Germline lookup yields CDR1 SGHRS and CDR2 YFSETQ. This CDR3 spans 16 amino acids. V dropped 0 bases and J dropped 1 base, with 11 bases sitting between them. The CDR3 region has the DNA TGCGCCAGCAGCTTGGCCGGCAGGGATTCCTACAATGAGCAGTTCTTC. It codes for CASSLAGRDSYNEQFF.

The rearrangement links TRBV4-2 to TRBJ2-1; 10 nucleotides match TRBD2. V lost 3 bases, J lost 2 bases, and 10 bases stayed unmatched. The germline gives CDR1 LGHNA, CDR2 YNFKEQ. The CDR3 totals 18 residues. The CDR3 sequence is CASSHTVPLAGAYNEQFF. CDR3 coding DNA: TGTGCCAGCAGCCATACAGTGCCCCTAGCGGGAGCCTACAATGAGCAGTTCTTC.

V gene TRBV2 combines with J gene TRBJ1-1; D gene unclear. The length of the CDR3 is 13 residues. The germline CDR1 and CDR2 sequences are SNHLY and FYNNEI. Trimming removed 6 bases at V and 0 bases at J, with 8 bases between. The CDR3 loop is CASRLKMNTEAFF. In DNA, the CDR3 is TGTGCCAGCAGACTTAAGATGAACACTGAAGCTTTCTTT.

The rearrangement uses TRBV19 and TRBJ1-1; the D gene is possibly TRBD1 (5 bases). The CDR3 extends over 12 amino acids. CDR1 and CDR2 (germline): LNHDA, SQIVND (reference sequence). Trimming removed 3 bases from V and 3 bases from J, with 5 bases in between. CDR3 sequence reads: CASSIRDTEAFF. The CDR3 DNA reads as TGTGCCAGTAGTATCAGGGACACTGAAGCTTTCTTT.

This rearrangement joins TRBV6-6 to TRBJ1-4; 8 positions match TRBD1. Unmatched junction bases numbered 8, after V lost 5 bases and J lost 3 bases. CDR1 and CDR2 (germline): MNHNY, SVGAGI (reference sequence). This CDR3 is built from 16 residues. CDR3 DNA: TGTGCCAGCAGTGCCAGCCGGACAGGGCCTAATGAAAAACTGTTTTTT. Its translation is CASSASRTGPNEKLFF.

The sample holds a few counts of this clone. The V call is TRBV6-5, the J call TRBJ2-1; 9 positions agree with TRBD1. Looked up from germline, CDR1 is MNHEY and CDR2 is SVGAGI. The CDR3 extends over 11 amino acids. Trimming removed 6 bases from V and 12 bases from J; junction bases left unmatched: 3. CDR3 DNA sequence: TGTGCCAGCAGGGGACAGGGTGTGCAGTTCTTC. Protein: CASRGQGVQFF.

The table lists this clone with a few counts. The chain combines TRBV10-3 with TRBJ1-1, with a possible D match to TRBD1 (6 bases). Trimming pared 6 bases from V and 11 bases from J, leaving 13 bases between. Germline lookup yields CDR1 ENHRY and CDR2 SYGVKD. The CDR3 is 11 residues long. The CDR3 region has the DNA TGTGCCATCAGCTTTAAGGGGGAGGCTTTCTTT. This translates into CAISFKGEAFF.

The gene calls are TRBV20-1 and TRBJ2-7; 11 bases map to TRBD1. The CDR3 totals 11 residues. Germline CDR1 and CDR2: DFQATT and SNEGSKA (reference sequence). J was trimmed by 10 bases and V by 5 bases; bases with no gene match: 4. The CDR3 region has the DNA TGCAGTGCTGGGACAGGGGGAAGCCAGTACTTC. Amino acid sequence: CSAGTGGSQYF.

This clone turned up a few times. The chain links TRBV29-1 to TRBJ2-2, with a possible D match to TRBD1 (6 bases). There are 14 residues in the CDR3. Trimming removed 4 bases from V and 8 bases from J, with 17 bases in between. Germline CDR1 and CDR2: SQVTM and ANQGSEA. The CDR3 loop reads CSVGPGQREGELFF. As DNA, the CDR3 is TGCAGCGTTGGACCGGGACAAAGAGAGGGGGAGCTGTTTTTT.

This clone was detected a few times. The chain joins TRBV29-1 to TRBJ2-7; 9 bases are a match to TRBD2. Trimming removed 6 bases from V and 1 base from J; junction bases left unmatched: 13. The CDR3 has 16 amino acids. Germline values: CDR1 SQVTM, CDR2 ANQGSEA. In nucleotides, the CDR3 is TGCAGCGTCCTTGGGGTAGCGGGAGAACGGTCCTACGAGCAGTACTTC. It encodes CSVLGVAGERSYEQYF.

V and J are TRBV28 and TRBJ2-7, with D possibly being TRBD2 (6 bases). V dropped 1 base and J dropped 0 bases, with 16 bases sitting between them. Germline V CDR1 and CDR2: MDHEN, SYDVKM. CDR3 length: 17 amino acids. CDR3 protein: CASSLSYSSASSYEQYF. The CDR3 nucleotides read TGTGCCAGCAGTTTATCCTATTCTAGCGCGAGCTCCTACGAGCAGTACTTC.

This chain uses TRBV15 with TRBJ1-2; no definite D call. V shed 0 bases and J shed 1 base, with 18 bases lying between them. There are 18 residues in the CDR3. The germline gives CDR1 LNHNV, CDR2 YYDKDF (reference sequence). The CDR3 nucleotides are TGTGCCACCAGCAGAGATAGCGGTCGGGCCCTGTTTAACTATGGCTACACCTTC. Translated, it gives CATSRDSGRALFNYGYTF.

The chain employs TRBV14 and TRBJ2-1; the match to TRBD2 covers 9 bases. There are 17 residues in the CDR3. The ends lost 1 base at V and 2 bases at J; junction bases unmatched: 6. Germline V CDR1 and CDR2: SGHDN, FVKESK. CDR3 nucleotide sequence: TGTGCCAGCAGCCAAGTGGGACTAGCAGGGCCCTACAATGAGCAGTTCTTC. Its protein is CASSQVGLAGPYNEQFF.

V is TRBV7-2 and J is TRBJ2-1; 9 nucleotides match TRBD2. CDR1 is SGHTA and CDR2 is FQGNSA in the germline V gene. The CDR3 loop spans 16 amino acids. The trim removed 1 base at V and 7 bases at J, leaving 8 bases unmatched. The CDR3 region is CASSLDGRGGRNEQFF. CDR3 sequence (DNA): TGTGCCAGCAGCTTAGATGGGCGGGGGGGCCGGAATGAGCAGTTCTTC.